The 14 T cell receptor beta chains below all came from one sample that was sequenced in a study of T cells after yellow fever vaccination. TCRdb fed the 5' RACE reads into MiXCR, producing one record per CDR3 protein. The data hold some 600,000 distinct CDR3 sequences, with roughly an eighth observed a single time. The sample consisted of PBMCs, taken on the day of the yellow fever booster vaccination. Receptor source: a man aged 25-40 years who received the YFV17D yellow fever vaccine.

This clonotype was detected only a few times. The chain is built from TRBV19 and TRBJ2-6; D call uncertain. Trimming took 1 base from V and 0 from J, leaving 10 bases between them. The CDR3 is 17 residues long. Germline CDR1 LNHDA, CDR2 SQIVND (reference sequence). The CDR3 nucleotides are TGTGCCAGTAGTATAGCCCCAGGTTCCTCTGGGGCCAACGTCCTGACTTTC. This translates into CASSIAPGSSGANVLTF.

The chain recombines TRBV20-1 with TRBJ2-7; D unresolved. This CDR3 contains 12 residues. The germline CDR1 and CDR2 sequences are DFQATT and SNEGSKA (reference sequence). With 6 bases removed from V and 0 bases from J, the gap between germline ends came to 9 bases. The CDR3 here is CSASEISYEQYF. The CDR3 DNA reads TGCAGTGCCTCGGAGATCTCCTACGAGCAGTACTTC.

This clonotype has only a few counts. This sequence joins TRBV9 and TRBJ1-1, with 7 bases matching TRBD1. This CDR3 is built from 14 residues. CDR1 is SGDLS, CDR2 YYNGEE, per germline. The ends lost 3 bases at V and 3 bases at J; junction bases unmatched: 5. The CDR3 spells CASSARQGDTEAFF. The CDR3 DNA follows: TGTGCCAGCAGCGCCCGACAGGGAGACACTGAAGCTTTCTTT.

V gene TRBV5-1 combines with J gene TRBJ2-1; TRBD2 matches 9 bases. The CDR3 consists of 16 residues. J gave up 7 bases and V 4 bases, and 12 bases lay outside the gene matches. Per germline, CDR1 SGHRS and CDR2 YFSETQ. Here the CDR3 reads CASSTGELAGINEQFF. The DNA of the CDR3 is TGCGCCAGCAGCACAGGAGAGCTAGCGGGGATTAATGAGCAGTTCTTC.

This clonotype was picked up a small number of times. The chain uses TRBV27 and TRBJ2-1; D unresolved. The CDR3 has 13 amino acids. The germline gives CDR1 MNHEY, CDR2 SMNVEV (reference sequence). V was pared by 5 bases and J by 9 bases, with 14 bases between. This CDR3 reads CASSRTVLFEQFF. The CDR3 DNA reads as TGTGCCAGCAGTCGGACGGTATTATTTGAGCAGTTCTTC.

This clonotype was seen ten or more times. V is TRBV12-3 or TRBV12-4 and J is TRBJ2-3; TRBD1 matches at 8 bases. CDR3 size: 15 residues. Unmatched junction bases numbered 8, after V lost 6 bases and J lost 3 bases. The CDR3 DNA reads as TGTGCCAGCAGCCTCAGGACAGGGATTACAGATACGCAGTATTTT. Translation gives CASSLRTGITDTQYF.

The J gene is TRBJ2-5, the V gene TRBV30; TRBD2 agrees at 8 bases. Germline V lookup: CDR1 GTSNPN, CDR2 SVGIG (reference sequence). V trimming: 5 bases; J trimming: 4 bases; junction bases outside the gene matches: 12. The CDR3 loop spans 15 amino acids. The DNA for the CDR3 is TGTGCCTGGCATCGGGGGGGGCGGATGGGAGAGACCCAGTACTTC. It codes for CAWHRGGRMGETQYF.

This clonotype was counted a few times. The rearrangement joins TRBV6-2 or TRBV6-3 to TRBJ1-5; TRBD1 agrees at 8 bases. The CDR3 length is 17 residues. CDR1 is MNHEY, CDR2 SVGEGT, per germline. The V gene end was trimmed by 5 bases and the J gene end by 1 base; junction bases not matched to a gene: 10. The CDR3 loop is CASSRPAQGGSNQPQHF. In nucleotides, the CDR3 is TGTGCCAGCAGTCGACCGGCACAGGGGGGGAGCAATCAGCCCCAGCATTTT.

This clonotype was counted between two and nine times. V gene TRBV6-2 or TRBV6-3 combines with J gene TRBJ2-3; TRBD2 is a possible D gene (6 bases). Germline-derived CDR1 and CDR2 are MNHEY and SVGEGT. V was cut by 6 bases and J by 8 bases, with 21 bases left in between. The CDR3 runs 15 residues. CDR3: CASRQPFLWGGTQYF. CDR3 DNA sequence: TGTGCCAGCAGACAGCCTTTCCTCTGGGGAGGTACGCAGTATTTT.

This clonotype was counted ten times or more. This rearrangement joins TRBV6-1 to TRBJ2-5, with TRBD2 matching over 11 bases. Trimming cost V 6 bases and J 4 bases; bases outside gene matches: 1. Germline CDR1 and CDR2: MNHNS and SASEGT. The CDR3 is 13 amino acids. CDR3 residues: CASRLAGGETQYF. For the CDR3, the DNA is TGTGCCAGCAGGCTAGCGGGAGGAGAGACCCAGTACTTC.

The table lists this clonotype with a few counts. This chain's CDR3 is CAIAGGQHSNTGELFF. CDR3 bases: TGTGCCATCGCAGGTGGTCAACACTCGAACACCGGGGAGCTGTTTTTT. The chain couples TRBV10-3 to TRBJ2-2, with unresolved D. V was pared by 8 bases and J by 0 bases, with 16 bases between. Germline V gives CDR1 ENHRY, CDR2 SYGVKD. CDR3 length: 16 amino acids.

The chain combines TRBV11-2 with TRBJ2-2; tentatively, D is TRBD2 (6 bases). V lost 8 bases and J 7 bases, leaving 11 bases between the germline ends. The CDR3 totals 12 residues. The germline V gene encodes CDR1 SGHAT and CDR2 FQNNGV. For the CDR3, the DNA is TGTGCCAGCCGACGGGGGAACGGGGAGCTGTTTTTT. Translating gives CASRRGNGELFF. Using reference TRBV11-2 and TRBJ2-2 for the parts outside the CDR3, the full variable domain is EAGVAQSPRYKIIEKRQSVAFWCNPISGHATLYWYQQILGQGPKLLIQFQNNGVVDDSQLPKDRFSAERLKGVDSTLKIQPAKLEDSAVYLCASRRGNGELFFGEGSRLTVL.

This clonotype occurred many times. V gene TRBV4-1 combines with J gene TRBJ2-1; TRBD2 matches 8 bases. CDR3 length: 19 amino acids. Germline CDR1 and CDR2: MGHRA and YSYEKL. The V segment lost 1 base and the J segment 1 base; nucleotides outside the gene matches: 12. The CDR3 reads CASSQGGLAGAKSYNEQFF. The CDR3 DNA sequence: TGCGCCAGCAGCCAAGGGGGGCTAGCGGGTGCCAAGTCCTACAATGAGCAGTTCTTC.

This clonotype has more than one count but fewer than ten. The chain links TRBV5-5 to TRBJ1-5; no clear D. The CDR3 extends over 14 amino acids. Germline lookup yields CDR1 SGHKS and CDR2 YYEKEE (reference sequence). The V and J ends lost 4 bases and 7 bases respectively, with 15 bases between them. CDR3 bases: TGTGCCAGCAGCGTATTCCTGGGGAGCCAGCCCCAGCATTTT. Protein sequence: CASSVFLGSQPQHF.